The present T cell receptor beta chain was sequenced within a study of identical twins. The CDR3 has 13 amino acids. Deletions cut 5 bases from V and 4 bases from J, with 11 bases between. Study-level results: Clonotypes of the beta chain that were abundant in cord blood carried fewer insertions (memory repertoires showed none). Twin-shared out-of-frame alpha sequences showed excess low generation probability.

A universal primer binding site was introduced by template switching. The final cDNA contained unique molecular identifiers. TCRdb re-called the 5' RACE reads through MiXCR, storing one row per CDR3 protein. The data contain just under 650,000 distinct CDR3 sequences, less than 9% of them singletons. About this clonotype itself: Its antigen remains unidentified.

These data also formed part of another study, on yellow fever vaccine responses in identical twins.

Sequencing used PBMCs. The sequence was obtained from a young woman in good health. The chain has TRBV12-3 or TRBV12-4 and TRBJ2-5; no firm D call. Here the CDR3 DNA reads TGTGCCAGCAGTCCCCGGGTCCCAGAGACCCAGTACTTC. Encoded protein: CASSPRVPETQYF.